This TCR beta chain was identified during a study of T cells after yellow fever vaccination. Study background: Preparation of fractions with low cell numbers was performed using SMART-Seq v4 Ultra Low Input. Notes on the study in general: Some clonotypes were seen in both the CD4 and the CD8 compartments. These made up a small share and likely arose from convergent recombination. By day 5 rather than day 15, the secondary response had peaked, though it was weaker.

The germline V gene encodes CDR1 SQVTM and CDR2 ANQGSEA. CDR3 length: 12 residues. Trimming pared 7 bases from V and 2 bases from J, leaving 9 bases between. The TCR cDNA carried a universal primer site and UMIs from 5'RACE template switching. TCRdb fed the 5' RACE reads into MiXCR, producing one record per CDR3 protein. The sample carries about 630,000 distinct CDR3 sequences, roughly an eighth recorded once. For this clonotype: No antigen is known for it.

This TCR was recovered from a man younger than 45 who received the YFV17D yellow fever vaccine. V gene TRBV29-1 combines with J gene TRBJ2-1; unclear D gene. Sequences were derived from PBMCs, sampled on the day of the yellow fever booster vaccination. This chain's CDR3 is CSARTTYNEQFF. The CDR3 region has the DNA TGCAGCGCCCGTACCACCTACAATGAGCAGTTCTTC.